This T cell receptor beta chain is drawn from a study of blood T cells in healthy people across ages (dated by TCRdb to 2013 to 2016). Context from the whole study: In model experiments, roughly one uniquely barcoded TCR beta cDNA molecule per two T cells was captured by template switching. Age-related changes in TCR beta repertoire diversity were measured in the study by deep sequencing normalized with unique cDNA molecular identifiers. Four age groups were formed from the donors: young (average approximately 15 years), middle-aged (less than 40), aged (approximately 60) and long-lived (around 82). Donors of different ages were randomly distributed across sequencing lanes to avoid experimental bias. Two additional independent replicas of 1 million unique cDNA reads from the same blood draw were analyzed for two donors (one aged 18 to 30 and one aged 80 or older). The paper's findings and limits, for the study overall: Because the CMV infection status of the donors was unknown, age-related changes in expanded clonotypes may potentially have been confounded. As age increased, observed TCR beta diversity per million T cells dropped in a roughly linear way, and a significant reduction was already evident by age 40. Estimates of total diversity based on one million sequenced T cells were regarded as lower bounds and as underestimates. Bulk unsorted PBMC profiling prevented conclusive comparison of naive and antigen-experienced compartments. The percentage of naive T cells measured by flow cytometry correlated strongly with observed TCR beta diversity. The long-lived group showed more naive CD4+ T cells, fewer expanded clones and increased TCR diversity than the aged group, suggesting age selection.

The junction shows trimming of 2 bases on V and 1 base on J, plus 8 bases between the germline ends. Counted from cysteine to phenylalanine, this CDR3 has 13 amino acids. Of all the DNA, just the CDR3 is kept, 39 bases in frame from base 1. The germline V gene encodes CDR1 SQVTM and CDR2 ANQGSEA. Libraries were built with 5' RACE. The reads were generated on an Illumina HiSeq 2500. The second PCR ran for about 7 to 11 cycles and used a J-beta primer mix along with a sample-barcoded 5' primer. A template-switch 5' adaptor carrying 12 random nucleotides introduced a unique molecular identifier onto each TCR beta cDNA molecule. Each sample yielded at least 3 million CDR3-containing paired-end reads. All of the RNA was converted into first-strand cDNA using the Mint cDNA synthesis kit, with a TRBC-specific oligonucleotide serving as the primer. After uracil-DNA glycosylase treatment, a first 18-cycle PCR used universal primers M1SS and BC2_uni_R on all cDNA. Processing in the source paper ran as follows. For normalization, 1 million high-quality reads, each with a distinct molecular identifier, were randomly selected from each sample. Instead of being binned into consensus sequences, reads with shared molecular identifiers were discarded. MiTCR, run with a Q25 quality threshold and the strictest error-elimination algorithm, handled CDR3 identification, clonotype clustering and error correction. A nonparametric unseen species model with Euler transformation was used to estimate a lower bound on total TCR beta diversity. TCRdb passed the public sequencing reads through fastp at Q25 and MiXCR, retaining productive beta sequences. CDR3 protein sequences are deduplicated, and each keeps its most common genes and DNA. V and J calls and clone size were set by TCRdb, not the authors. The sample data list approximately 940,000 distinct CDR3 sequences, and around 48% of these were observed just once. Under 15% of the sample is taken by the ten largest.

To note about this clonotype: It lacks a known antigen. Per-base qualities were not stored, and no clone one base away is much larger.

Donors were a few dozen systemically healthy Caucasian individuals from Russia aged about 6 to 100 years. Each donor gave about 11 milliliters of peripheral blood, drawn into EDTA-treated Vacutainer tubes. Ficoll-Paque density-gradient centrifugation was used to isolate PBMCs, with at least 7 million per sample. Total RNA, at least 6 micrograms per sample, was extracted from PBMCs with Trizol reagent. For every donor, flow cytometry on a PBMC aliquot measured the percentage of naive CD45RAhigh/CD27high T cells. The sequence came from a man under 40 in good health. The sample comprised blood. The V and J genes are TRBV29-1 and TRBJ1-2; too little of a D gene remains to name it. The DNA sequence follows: TGCAGCGTTGAAAACCAGCTTAACTATGGCTACACCTTC. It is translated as CSVENQLNYGYTF.